A single sample is the source of the 2 T cell receptor beta chains below, sequenced in a study of shared clonotypes between healthy human individuals. Assay used: immunoSEQ multiplex PCR; TCRdb lists only in-frame clones, some missing. The repertoire holds about 2.4 million clones, with more than 85% as singletons. What was sequenced was naive CD4+ T cells from PBMCs. Indicated subset: CD45RA+ positively selected. The receptor set was obtained from a man between 18 and 29 years old in good health. Some clones in this sample may be carry-over from other donors' samples.

The chain couples TRBV5-6 to TRBJ2-1; D tentatively reads TRBD1 or TRBD2 (5 bases each). The CDR3 runs 12 residues. V was trimmed by 0 bases and J by 8 bases, leaving 6 bases between them. CDR1 is SGHDT and CDR2 is YYEEEE in the germline V gene. In DNA form, the CDR3 reads TGTGCCAGCAGCTTGGGAGGGGATGAGCAGTTCTTC. This sequence encodes CASSLGGDEQFF.

The chain joins TRBV5-1 to TRBJ2-2, with 7 bases fitting TRBD2. CDR3 length: 15 residues. The germline gives CDR1 SGHRS, CDR2 YFSETQ. V was pared by 7 bases and J by 7 bases, with 13 bases of the junction left unmatched. Here the CDR3 reads CASQRAGEGIGELFF. CDR3 bases: TGCGCCAGCCAGCGGGCGGGGGAAGGAATCGGGGAGCTGTTTTTT.